This T cell receptor (beta chain) is drawn from a study of cytomegalovirus exposure and HLA in healthy donors. Healthy bone marrow donors made up the donor group. 13 Jbeta primers and 60 Vbeta primers were used for the PCR. The repertoire was sequenced with immunoSEQ multiplex PCR; TCRdb's copy has only in-frame clones and lacks some. The sample has approximately 96,000 clones. V was shortened by 4 bases and J by 2 bases, with 9 bases between the two germline ends. The CDR3 has 14 amino acids. Germline loops: CDR1 SNHLY, CDR2 FYNNEI. V and J are TRBV2 and TRBJ2-1, with TRBD2 as a possible D gene (5 bases). Material: PBMCs. The origin of this receptor is a girl under 18 in good health and CMV-seropositive. The CDR3 DNA reads TGTGCCAGCAGTGTAACGGGGACCTACAATGAGCAGTTCTTC. Its translation is CASSVTGTYNEQFF.